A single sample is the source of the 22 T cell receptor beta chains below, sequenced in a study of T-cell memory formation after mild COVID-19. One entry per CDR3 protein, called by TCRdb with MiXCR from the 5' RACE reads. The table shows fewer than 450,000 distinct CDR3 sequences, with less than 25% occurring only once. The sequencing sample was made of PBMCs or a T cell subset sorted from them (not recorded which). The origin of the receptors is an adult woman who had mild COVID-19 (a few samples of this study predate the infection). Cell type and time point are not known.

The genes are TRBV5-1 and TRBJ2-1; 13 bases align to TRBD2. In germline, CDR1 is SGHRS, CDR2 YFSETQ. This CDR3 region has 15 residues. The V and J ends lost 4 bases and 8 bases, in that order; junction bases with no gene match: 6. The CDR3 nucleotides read TGCGCCAGCAGCCTGACTAGCGGGGGGCTTCATGAGCAGTTCTTC. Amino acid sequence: CASSLTSGGLHEQFF.

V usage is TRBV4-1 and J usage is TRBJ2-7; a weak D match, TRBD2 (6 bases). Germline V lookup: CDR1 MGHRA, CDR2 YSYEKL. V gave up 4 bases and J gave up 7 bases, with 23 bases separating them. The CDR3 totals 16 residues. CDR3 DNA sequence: TGCGCCAGCAGCCTTGACGGGGGAACCCTACGTTTGGAGCAGTACTTC. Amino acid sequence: CASSLDGGTLRLEQYF.

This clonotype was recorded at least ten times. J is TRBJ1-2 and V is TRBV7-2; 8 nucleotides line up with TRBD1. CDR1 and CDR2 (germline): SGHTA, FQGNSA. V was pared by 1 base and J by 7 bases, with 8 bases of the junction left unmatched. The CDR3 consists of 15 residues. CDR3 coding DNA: TGTGCCAGCAGCTTAGGGACAGGGTTAGTAGGTGGCTACACCTTC. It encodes CASSLGTGLVGGYTF.

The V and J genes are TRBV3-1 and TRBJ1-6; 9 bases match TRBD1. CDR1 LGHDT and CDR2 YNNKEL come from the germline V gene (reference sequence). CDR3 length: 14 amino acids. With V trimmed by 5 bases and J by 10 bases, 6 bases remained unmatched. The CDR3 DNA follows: TGTGCCAGCAGCGCCGGGACAGGGCGCTCACCCCTCCACTTT. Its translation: CASSAGTGRSPLHF.

The CDR3 region is CATSRGQPQWDTQYF. As DNA, the CDR3 is TGCGCCACCTCGAGGGGGCAGCCACAGTGGGATACGCAGTATTTT. J is TRBJ2-3 and V is TRBV5-1, with 7 positions matching TRBD1. CDR1 SGHRS and CDR2 YFSETQ come from the germline V gene. The CDR3 runs to 15 residues. After removal of 9 bases from V and 6 bases from J, the junction contained 16 bases not matched to a gene.

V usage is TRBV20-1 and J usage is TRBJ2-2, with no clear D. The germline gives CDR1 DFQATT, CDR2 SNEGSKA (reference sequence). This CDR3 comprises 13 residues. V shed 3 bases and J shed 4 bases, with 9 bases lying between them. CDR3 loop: CSASQRATGELFF. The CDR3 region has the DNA TGCAGTGCTAGTCAAAGGGCCACCGGGGAGCTGTTTTTT.

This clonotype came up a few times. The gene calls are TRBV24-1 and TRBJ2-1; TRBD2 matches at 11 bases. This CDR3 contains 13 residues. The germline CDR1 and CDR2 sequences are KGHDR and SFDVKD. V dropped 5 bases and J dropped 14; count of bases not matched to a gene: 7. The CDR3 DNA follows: TGTGCCACCAGTGGTAGCGGGAGGGCCAAAAAGTTCTTC. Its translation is CATSGSGRAKKFF.

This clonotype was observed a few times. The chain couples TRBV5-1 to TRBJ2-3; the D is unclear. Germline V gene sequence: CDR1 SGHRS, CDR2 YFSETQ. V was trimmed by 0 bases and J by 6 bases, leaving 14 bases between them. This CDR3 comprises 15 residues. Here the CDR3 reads CASSLGQSPGDTQYF. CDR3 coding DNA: TGCGCCAGCAGCTTGGGGCAGTCCCCCGGGGATACGCAGTATTTT.

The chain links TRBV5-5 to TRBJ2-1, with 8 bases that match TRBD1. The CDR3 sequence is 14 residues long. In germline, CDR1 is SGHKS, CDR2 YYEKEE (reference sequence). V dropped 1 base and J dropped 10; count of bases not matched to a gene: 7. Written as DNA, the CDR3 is TGTGCCAGCAGCTTGTCCAGGGGGCATGGGGAGCAGTTCTTC. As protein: CASSLSRGHGEQFF.

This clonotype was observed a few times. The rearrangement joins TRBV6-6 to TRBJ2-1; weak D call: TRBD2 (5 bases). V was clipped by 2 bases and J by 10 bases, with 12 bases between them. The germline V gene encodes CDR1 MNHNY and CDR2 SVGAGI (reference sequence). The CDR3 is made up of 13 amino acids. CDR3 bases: TGTGCCAGCAGTTACCCCAATGAGGGAGAGCAGTTCTTC. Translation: CASSYPNEGEQFF.

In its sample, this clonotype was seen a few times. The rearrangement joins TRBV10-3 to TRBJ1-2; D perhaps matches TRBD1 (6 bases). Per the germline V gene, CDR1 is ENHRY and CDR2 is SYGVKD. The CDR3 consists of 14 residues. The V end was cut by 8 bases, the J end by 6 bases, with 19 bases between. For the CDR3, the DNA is TGTGCCATCCTCCGCCTCGGACAGCAAAATGGCTACACCTTC. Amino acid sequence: CAILRLGQQNGYTF.

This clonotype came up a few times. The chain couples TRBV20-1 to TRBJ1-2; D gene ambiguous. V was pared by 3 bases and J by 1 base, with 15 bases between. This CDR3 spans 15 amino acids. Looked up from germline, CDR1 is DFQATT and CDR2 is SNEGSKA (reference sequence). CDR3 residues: CSASRYTTYNYGYTF. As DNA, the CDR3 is TGCAGTGCTAGTCGCTACACGACCTATAACTATGGCTACACCTTC.

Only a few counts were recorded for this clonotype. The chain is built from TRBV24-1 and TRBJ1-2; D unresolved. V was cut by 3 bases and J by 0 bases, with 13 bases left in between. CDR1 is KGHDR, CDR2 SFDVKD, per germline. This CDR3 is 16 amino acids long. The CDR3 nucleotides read TGTGCCACCAGTGATAGTCGTGATTGGCCTAACTATGGCTACACCTTC. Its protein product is CATSDSRDWPNYGYTF.

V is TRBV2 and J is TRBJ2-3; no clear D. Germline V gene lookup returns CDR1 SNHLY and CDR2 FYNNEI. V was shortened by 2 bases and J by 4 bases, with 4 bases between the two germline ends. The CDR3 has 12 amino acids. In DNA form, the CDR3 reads TGTGCCAGCAGTGAATTCGCAGATACGCAGTATTTT. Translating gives CASSEFADTQYF.

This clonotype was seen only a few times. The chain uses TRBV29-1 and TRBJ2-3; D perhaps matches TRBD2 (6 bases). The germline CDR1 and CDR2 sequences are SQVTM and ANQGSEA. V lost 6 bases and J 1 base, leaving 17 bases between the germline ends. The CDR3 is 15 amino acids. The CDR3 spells CSVTTLAGRTDTQYF. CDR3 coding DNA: TGCAGCGTGACGACACTAGCAGGGCGCACAGATACGCAGTATTTT.

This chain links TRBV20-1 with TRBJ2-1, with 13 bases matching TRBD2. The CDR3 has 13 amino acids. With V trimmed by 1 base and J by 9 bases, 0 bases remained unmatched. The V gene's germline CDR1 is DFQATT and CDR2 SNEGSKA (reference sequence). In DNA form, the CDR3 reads TGCAGTGCTAGAGGACTAGCGGGAGGTGAGCAGTTCTTC. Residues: CSARGLAGGEQFF.

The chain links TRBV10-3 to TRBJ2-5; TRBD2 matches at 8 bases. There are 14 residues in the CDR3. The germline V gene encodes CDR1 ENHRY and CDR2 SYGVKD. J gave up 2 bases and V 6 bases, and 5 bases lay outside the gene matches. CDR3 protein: CAIRGSGAQETQYF. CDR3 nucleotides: TGTGCCATCAGGGGTAGCGGGGCGCAAGAGACCCAGTACTTC.

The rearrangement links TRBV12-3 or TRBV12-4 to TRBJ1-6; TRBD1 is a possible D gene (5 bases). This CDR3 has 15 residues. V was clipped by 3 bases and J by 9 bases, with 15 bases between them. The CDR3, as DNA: TGTGCCAGCAGTTTTAAGACAGCGGCAGGTTCACCCCTCCACTTT. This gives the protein CASSFKTAAGSPLHF.

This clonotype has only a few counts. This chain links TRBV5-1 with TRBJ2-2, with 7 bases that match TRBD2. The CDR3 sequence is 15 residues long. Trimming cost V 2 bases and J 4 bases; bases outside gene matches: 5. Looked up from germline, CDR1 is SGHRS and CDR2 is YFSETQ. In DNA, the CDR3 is TGCGCCAGCAGCTTAACGGGAGGCCTCACCGGGGAGCTGTTTTTT. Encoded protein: CASSLTGGLTGELFF.

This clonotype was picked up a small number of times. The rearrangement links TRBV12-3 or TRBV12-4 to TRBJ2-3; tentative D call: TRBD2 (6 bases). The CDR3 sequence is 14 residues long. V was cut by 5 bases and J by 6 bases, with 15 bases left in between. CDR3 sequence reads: CASSRLGRSDTQYF. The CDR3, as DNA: TGTGCCAGCAGTCGATTAGGGAGGTCCGATACGCAGTATTTT.

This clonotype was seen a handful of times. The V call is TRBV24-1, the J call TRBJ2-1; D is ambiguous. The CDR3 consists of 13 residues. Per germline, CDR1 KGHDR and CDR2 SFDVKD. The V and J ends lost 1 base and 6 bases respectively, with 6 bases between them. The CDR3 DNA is TGTGCCACCAGTGATTTCTCAGGCAATGAGCAGTTCTTC. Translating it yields CATSDFSGNEQFF.

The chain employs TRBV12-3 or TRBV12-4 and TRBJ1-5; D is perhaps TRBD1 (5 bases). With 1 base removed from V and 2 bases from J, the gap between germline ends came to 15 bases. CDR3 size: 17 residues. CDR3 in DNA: TGTGCCAGCAGTTTAGTCCCAGGGCAGGGTGGCAATCAGCCCCAGCATTTT. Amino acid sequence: CASSLVPGQGGNQPQHF.